A selection of T cell receptor beta chains follows, all from one sample in a study of blood T cell repertoires in COVID-19. Data came from immunoSEQ multiplex PCR; TCRdb stores just in-frame clones and leaves some out. The sample holds tens of thousands of clones, roughly 86% seen once. The sequencing input was peripheral blood. The receptors originated from a man in his sixties with active COVID-19. Both conserved end residues are part of each CDR3. A D gene is named only where the DNA matches it firmly. Clone size appears in some rows only: once, few, many, or a class for an expanded clone.

CDR3aa	CDR3nt	v_gene	j_gene	abundance	d_gene
CASSLSPGTGIKETQYF	TGTGCCAGCAGCTTAAGCCCCGGGACAGGGATAAAAGAGACCCAGTACTTC	TRBV7-3	TRBJ2-5	once	TRBD1
CAISESVLSSYNEQFF	TGTGCCATCAGTGAGTCAGTCCTTAGCTCCTACAATGAGCAGTTCTTC	TRBV10-3	TRBJ2-1	-	-
CASSVQLAGAGELFF	TGTGCCAGCAGTGTCCAACTAGCGGGAGCGGGGGAGCTGTTTTTT	TRBV2	TRBJ2-2	-	TRBD2
CASSRPLAALHEQYF	TGTGCCAGCTCCCGCCCCCTAGCGGCCCTCCACGAGCAGTACTTC	TRBV28	TRBJ2-7	-	TRBD2
CASSWSSANEQFF	TGTGCCAGCAGCTGGTCCAGCGCAAATGAGCAGTTCTTC	TRBV7-9	TRBJ2-1	few	-
CASSTTGTGFEEKLFF	TGTGCCAGCAGTACAACCGGGACAGGATTTGAAGAAAAACTGTTTTTT	TRBV28	TRBJ1-4	-	TRBD1
CASSISPIRVKRENTGELFF	TGTGCCAGTAGTATATCCCCCATCCGGGTAAAGAGGGAGAACACCGGGGAGCTGTTTTTT	TRBV19	TRBJ2-2	few	-
CASSIEGGSVGYGYTF	TGTGCCAGTAGTATAGAGGGGGGGAGCGTCGGCTATGGCTACACCTTC	TRBV19	TRBJ1-2	-	-
CASSQDGLAGTYEQYF	TGTGCCAGCAGCCAAGACGGGTTAGCGGGAACCTACGAGCAGTACTTC	TRBV3-1/TRBV3-2	TRBJ2-7	-	TRBD2
CASSPQAGGNEQFF	TGTGCCAGCAGTCCCCAAGCAGGGGGCAATGAGCAGTTCTTC	TRBV6-2/TRBV6-3	TRBJ2-1	-	TRBD1
CASTFGYGTGELFF	TGCGCCAGCACGTTTGGTTACGGCACCGGGGAGCTGTTTTTT	TRBV5-1	TRBJ2-2	-	-
CASSQDREREGISYNEQFF	TGCGCCAGCAGCCAAGATCGGGAGCGGGAGGGAATCTCCTACAATGAGCAGTTCTTC	TRBV4-1	TRBJ2-1	-	TRBD2
CASSQKSSRGLHRDNEQFF	TGTGCCAGCAGCCAAAAATCCAGCAGGGGGCTACACCGGGACAATGAGCAGTTCTTC	TRBV3-1/TRBV3-2	TRBJ2-1	-	TRBD1
CASGNPGQGSYEQYF	TGCGCCAGCGGGAACCCGGGACAGGGTTCCTACGAGCAGTACTTC	TRBV10-1	TRBJ2-7	-	TRBD1
CASSRGLAGEERYEQYF	TGTGCCAGTAGTAGGGGACTAGCGGGAGAGGAGCGCTACGAGCAGTACTTC	TRBV19	TRBJ2-7	-	TRBD2
CASSEQGVYNEQFF	TGTGCCAGCAGTGAGCAGGGGGTGTACAATGAGCAGTTCTTC	TRBV6-1	TRBJ2-1	-	TRBD1
CASTLLRGSTYEQYF	TGTGCCAGCACCCTACTCAGGGGGTCCACCTACGAGCAGTACTTC	TRBV28	TRBJ2-7	once	TRBD1
CAIRPGLAASSTDTQYF	TGTGCCATCAGACCGGGACTAGCGGCTTCTAGCACAGATACGCAGTATTTT	TRBV10-3	TRBJ2-3	-	TRBD2
CASSFGGQGHEKLFF	TGTGCCAGCAGCTTTGGGGGACAGGGGCATGAAAAACTGTTTTTT	TRBV7-2	TRBJ1-4	-	TRBD1
CASTPGGRVSGANVLTF	TGTGCCAGTACCCCGGGGGGGCGAGTCTCTGGGGCCAACGTCCTGACTTTC	TRBV19	TRBJ2-6	-	TRBD2
CASSLFGDDEQFF	TGTGCCAGCAGCCTTTTCGGGGATGATGAGCAGTTCTTC	TRBV3-1/TRBV3-2	TRBJ2-1	few	-
CAWRTSGRLNTGELFF	TGTGCCTGGAGGACTAGCGGGAGGCTTAACACCGGGGAGCTGTTTTTT	TRBV30	TRBJ2-2	-	TRBD2
CASLGGPLNTEAFF	TGCGCCAGCTTAGGGGGCCCCTTGAACACTGAAGCTTTCTTT	TRBV5-1	TRBJ1-1	-	TRBD1
CAISESRVLYGELFF	TGTGCCATCAGTGAGTCTCGGGTTTTATATGGGGAGCTGTTTTTT	TRBV10-3	TRBJ2-2	-	-
CASSRRLAGASTDTQYF	TGCGCCAGCAGCCGAAGACTAGCGGGAGCTAGCACAGATACGCAGTATTTT	TRBV10-1	TRBJ2-3	-	TRBD2
CASSIQGPPYEQYF	TGTGCCAGCAGTATCCAGGGGCCCCCCTACGAGCAGTACTTC	TRBV27	TRBJ2-7	-	-
CASSPRTGGQGEQYF	TGTGCCAGCAGCCCCCGGACAGGGGGTCAGGGCGAGCAGTACTTC	TRBV9	TRBJ2-7	once	TRBD1
CASSRWGSGGNQPQHF	TGTGCCAGCAGCCGGTGGGGGTCGGGGGGCAATCAGCCCCAGCATTTT	TRBV5-6	TRBJ1-5	-	-
CASSGVAGEADTQYF	TGTGCCAGTAGCGGGGTGGCGGGAGAGGCAGATACGCAGTATTTT	TRBV19	TRBJ2-3	-	TRBD2
CATSSDHREAFF	TGTGCCACCAGCAGTGACCACAGGGAAGCTTTCTTT	TRBV15	TRBJ1-1	-	-
CASSLPRWGYTF	TGTGCCAGCAGCCTCCCCCGGTGGGGCTACACCTTC	TRBV12-3/TRBV12-4	TRBJ1-2	-	-
CASSQDGASGRFNEQYF	TGTGCCAGCAGCCAAGATGGGGCTAGCGGGAGATTTAACGAGCAGTACTTC	TRBV3-1/TRBV3-2	TRBJ2-7	once	TRBD2
CASSPLSPGANVLTF	TGTGCCAGCAGTCCCCTTTCTCCGGGGGCCAACGTCCTGACTTTC	TRBV27	TRBJ2-6	-	-
CASSLWQGKDTEAFF	TGTGCTAGCAGTTTATGGCAGGGGAAGGACACTGAAGCTTTCTTT	TRBV27	TRBJ1-1	-	-
CASSLGTSGVLGNNEQFF	TGTGCCAGCAGTTTAGGGACTAGCGGGGTCCTTGGGAACAATGAGCAGTTCTTC	TRBV27	TRBJ2-1	-	TRBD2
CASSEQGAPNEKLFF	TGTGCCAGCAGTGAACAGGGGGCACCTAATGAAAAACTGTTTTTT	TRBV2	TRBJ1-4	once	TRBD1
CASSLDRIAGGKEQYF	TGTGCCAGCAGCTTAGATCGAATAGCGGGAGGGAAGGAGCAGTACTTC	TRBV11-2	TRBJ2-7	once	TRBD2
CASSPDTSGSSYNEQFF	TGTGCCAGCAGTCCAGATACTAGCGGGAGCTCCTACAATGAGCAGTTCTTC	TRBV27	TRBJ2-1	-	TRBD2
CASSIRVGKGRENTEAFF	TGTGCCAGTAGTATACGGGTCGGTAAGGGTCGGGAGAACACTGAAGCTTTCTTT	TRBV19	TRBJ1-1	-	-
CASSPTGIPAFF	TGTGCCAGCAGCCCCACAGGGATCCCGGCTTTCTTT	TRBV12-3/TRBV12-4	TRBJ1-1	once	-
CASSIGFGQMNYGYTF	TGTGCCAGTAGTATAGGTTTTGGACAAATGAACTATGGCTACACCTTC	TRBV19	TRBJ1-2	-	-
CASSQEREGQDEQFF	TGTGCCAGCAGCCAAGAGAGGGAGGGCCAAGATGAGCAGTTCTTC	TRBV4-2	TRBJ2-1	-	TRBD2
CASSRPGLAGLAKNIQYF	TGTGCCAGCAGCCGCCCGGGACTAGCGGGGTTAGCCAAAAACATTCAGTACTTC	TRBV5-6	TRBJ2-4	-	TRBD2
CASSIAQAEKLFF	TGTGCCAGTAGTATAGCTCAGGCCGAAAAACTGTTTTTT	TRBV19	TRBJ1-4	-	-
CASRNRLAFADTQYF	TGTGCCAGCAGGAATAGACTAGCGTTTGCAGATACGCAGTATTTT	TRBV27	TRBJ2-3	-	TRBD2
CASSPIFTSTDTQYF	TGTGCCAGCAGCCCTATCTTTACTAGCACAGATACGCAGTATTTT	TRBV7-6	TRBJ2-3	-	-
CASSFGLAGDFYEQYF	TGTGCCAGCAGCTTTGGACTAGCGGGAGATTTCTACGAGCAGTACTTC	TRBV11-2	TRBJ2-7	-	TRBD2
CASSKAGDGNIQYF	TGTGCCAGCAGCAAAGCGGGAGACGGAAACATTCAGTACTTC	TRBV9	TRBJ2-4	once	TRBD2
CASSMRQGKETQYF	TGTGCCAGTAGTATGAGACAGGGCAAAGAGACCCAGTACTTC	TRBV19	TRBJ2-5	-	TRBD1